Here is one TCR beta chain with its context. Ten or more counts support this clonotype. The target of this receptor is not known. The record has no base qualities; no much larger clone is one base away. Trimming takes 0 bases from V and 3 bases from J, and the germline ends sit 11 bases apart. The CDR3 runs 15 amino acids, cysteine and phenylalanine included. Of the read, only the CDR3 DNA is kept; its 45 bases are in frame from base 1. From a lookup of the germline V gene, CDR1 and CDR2 are SGHRS and YFSETQ. The library was obtained by RACE. The instrument was a NextSeq 500. During library preparation, unique molecular identifiers were attached to individual cDNA molecules so that TCRs could be counted in a quantitative, reproducible way. In the paper's pipeline: The median number of TCRs per sample was 85,000 to 100,000, ranging from about 23,224 to 690,600. The Decombinator software suite was used to annotate the V, J and CDR3 of the TCR reads. To make PS versus PT1 abundance plots, every sample was subsampled to the same number of TCRs (28,000). Expanded TCRs were defined as absent before sensitization and observed at least eight times at the 2-week time point. The raw public data were reprocessed by TCRdb itself: fastp quality trimming at Q25, MiXCR clonotype calling, in-frame beta chains only. Rows with a matching CDR3 protein are joined into one entry that keeps the most common DNA and genes. The authors' filters were not applied to this entry. The sample table shows roughly 49,000 distinct CDR3 sequences, and about 3.9% are seen once. The ten biggest clones cover about 1.6% of the sample.

These data originate in a study of human T cells and chemical hapten exposure (dated by TCRdb to about 2021). For context, the study as a whole: Libraries were combined into a pool for sequencing, and differences in TCR yield between samples came mainly from small differences in library volumes within the pool. From each blood RNA sample, both TCR alpha and TCR beta chains were sequenced. This study followed changes in the peripheral blood TCR repertoire in vivo during primary and secondary sensitization of alopecia patients to the hapten diphenylcyclopropenone (DPC). Results and caveats for the whole study, not just this receptor: After repeated subsampling, the strength of the expansion versus patch-test correlation and the threshold at which it became significant changed. No change with DPC sensitization was found in the number of TCRs above 1 in 1000 frequency, and no evidence of global repertoire structure alterations was found.

The time point label corresponds to: healthy volunteer bleed at 2 weeks. Total RNA was extracted from unfractionated whole blood collected in Tempus Blood RNA tubes. As TCR sequencing controls, five healthy volunteers were used, with blood taken at day 0, 2 weeks and 6 weeks. This TCR came from a female donor in good health. Some clones in this sample may be carry-over from other donors' samples. Source material: whole blood. The V gene is TRBV5-1 and the J gene is TRBJ2-3; the D gene is tentatively TRBD1 or TRBD2, each matching 5 bases. CDR3 loop: CASSLDAGTTDTQYF. The DNA sequence reads TGCGCCAGCAGCTTGGATGCAGGGACGACAGATACGCAGTATTTT.